This record covers a single T cell receptor beta chain. Its specificity is not known. This specimen belongs to a study of response to subunit inactivated influenza vaccine. The germline gives CDR1 DFQATT, CDR2 SNEGSKA (reference sequence). Trimming cost V 6 bases and J 5 bases, with 18 bases left between them. CDR3 size: 14 residues. Findings and limits, study-wide: There was a suggestion from the authors that each seasonal influenza vaccination recruits few new T cells.

From the RT-PCR reads, TCRdb called clonotypes with MiXCR, one entry per CDR3 protein. Here the sample spans 500,000 to 600,000 distinct CDR3 sequences, 10% to 15% being singletons. The receptor comes from a man in his fifties who received an inactivated influenza vaccine. The chain links TRBV20-1 to TRBJ2-3; tentative D call: TRBD1 (6 bases). Sequencing used PBMCs from blood, obtained on the day of vaccination. CDR3 DNA: TGCAGTGCCAGGGGTAGGGCGGGTATAGATACGCAGTATTTT. Residues: CSARGRAGIDTQYF.